These 21 T cell receptor beta chains came from one sample sequenced in a study of blood T cells in healthy people across ages. Primed by a sample-barcoded 5' primer and a J-beta primer mix, a second PCR proceeded for roughly 7 to 11 cycles. TCRdb independently ran MiXCR on the 5' RACE reads; one entry per CDR3 protein. The profile shows 700,000 to 800,000 distinct CDR3 sequences, roughly 47% of them singletons. The material sequenced was blood. These receptor sequences come from a woman in her sixties in good health.

This CDR3 is CASRNGEQFF. Here the CDR3 DNA reads TGCGCCAGCAGAAATGGTGAGCAGTTCTTC. The chain couples TRBV10-2 to TRBJ2-1; D remains unclear. The CDR3 has 10 residues. V was shortened by 6 bases and J by 9 bases, with 6 bases between the two germline ends. The germline V gene has CDR1 WSHSY and CDR2 SAAADI.

This chain links TRBV6-5 with TRBJ2-7, with D maybe TRBD1 (6 bases). Germline V lookup: CDR1 MNHEY, CDR2 SVGAGI. Deletions cut 9 bases from V and 3 bases from J, with 18 bases between. The CDR3 extends over 14 amino acids. For the CDR3, the DNA is TGTGCCAGTAAAACAGGGAGCCAAGGCTACGAGCAGTACTTC. It yields the protein CASKTGSQGYEQYF.

The chain couples TRBV25-1 to TRBJ2-1, with 9 bases matching TRBD1. The CDR3 contains 17 residues. V dropped 5 bases and J dropped 8; count of bases not matched to a gene: 16. In germline, CDR1 is MGHDK, CDR2 SYGVNS. The CDR3 spells CASSPLLGTGTLYEQFF. CDR3 nucleotides: TGTGCCAGCAGTCCCCTATTAGGGACAGGGACCCTTTATGAGCAGTTCTTC.

This clonotype was detected only a few times. The V gene is TRBV24-1, the J gene TRBJ2-3; 8 bases line up with TRBD1. Looked up from germline, CDR1 is KGHDR and CDR2 is SFDVKD. After removal of 9 bases from V and 6 bases from J, the junction contained 7 bases not matched to a gene. CDR3 length: 13 residues. The CDR3 DNA follows: TGTGCCACCCGGGGCCAGGGGGCGGATACGCAGTATTTT. It yields the protein CATRGQGADTQYF.

V usage is TRBV30 and J usage is TRBJ1-2, with D perhaps matching TRBD1 (5 bases). The germline gives CDR1 GTSNPN, CDR2 SVGIG (reference sequence). This CDR3 contains 15 residues. V was trimmed by 1 base and J by 4 bases, leaving 16 bases between them. CDR3 amino acids: CAWSAQSTESYGYTF. CDR3 bases: TGTGCCTGGAGTGCCCAATCGACAGAAAGCTATGGCTACACCTTC.

In its sample, this clonotype was seen a few times. The rearrangement joins TRBV6-1 to TRBJ1-2; 12 nucleotides line up with TRBD1. Losses at the gene ends were 6 bases for V and 4 bases for J; bases not matched to a gene: 15. Per germline, CDR1 MNHNS and CDR2 SASEGT. The CDR3 sequence is 18 residues long. CDR3 in amino acids: CASRLRDRGLPTGYGYTF. DNA for the CDR3: TGTGCCAGCAGGCTCCGGGACAGGGGGCTGCCTACGGGCTATGGCTACACCTTC.

V and J are TRBV12-3 or TRBV12-4 and TRBJ2-5; D gene unclear. The CDR3 covers 15 residues. The V end lost 10 bases, the J end lost 5 bases, and 23 bases lay between the germline ends. CDR3 in DNA: TGTGCCACCAGGCCCGGCGGAGCAAGATGGGAGACCCAGTACTTC. As protein: CATRPGGARWETQYF.

Comments on this clonotype: At one end, the junction sequence differs from germline, possibly due to a read error. The V and J genes are TRBV11-2 and TRBJ2-1; no clear D. The CDR3 contains 12 residues. The germline CDR1 and CDR2 sequences are SGHAT and FQNNGV. DNA for the CDR3: TGTGCCAGCAGCTTAGGTTGGAATGGGCAGTTCTTC. The encoded protein is CASSLGWNGQFF.

The gene calls are TRBV6-1 and TRBJ1-2; maybe TRBD1 (6 bases). The V gene lost 4 bases and the J gene lost 7 bases, with 19 bases spanning the gap. The germline CDR1 and CDR2 sequences are MNHNS and SASEGT. The CDR3 consists of 15 residues. This chain's CDR3 is CASSGGWGAELGYTF. As DNA, the CDR3 is TGTGCCAGCAGTGGCGGATGGGGGGCAGAACTTGGCTACACCTTC.

The chain is built from TRBV20-1 and TRBJ1-6; D is unresolved. Per germline, CDR1 DFQATT and CDR2 SNEGSKA (reference sequence). The V end was cut by 0 bases, the J end by 6 bases, with 12 bases between. CDR3 length equals 15 residues. The CDR3 is CSARDGWASNSPLHF. In nucleotides, the CDR3 is TGCAGTGCTAGAGATGGCTGGGCGTCTAATTCACCCCTCCACTTT.

J is TRBJ2-1 and V is TRBV20-1; D tentatively fits TRBD1 or TRBD2 (6 bases each). The CDR3 runs 13 residues. V lost 6 bases and J 4 bases, leaving 13 bases between the germline ends. Germline assignment: CDR1 DFQATT and CDR2 SNEGSKA (reference sequence). The CDR3 here is CSARWGAYNEQFF. CDR3 DNA: TGCAGTGCCAGGTGGGGGGCATACAATGAGCAGTTCTTC.

The chain joins TRBV6-6 to TRBJ1-1; the match to TRBD1 covers 7 bases. This CDR3 comprises 15 residues. After removal of 0 bases from V and 4 bases from J, the junction contained 5 bases not matched to a gene. The germline V gene has CDR1 MNHNY and CDR2 SVGAGI (reference sequence). Here the CDR3 reads CASSYSNRGGTEAFF. In DNA form, the CDR3 reads TGTGCCAGCAGTTACTCGAACAGGGGTGGCACTGAAGCTTTCTTT.

Remarks on this clonotype: The missing conserved phenylalanine or tryptophan at the end of this CDR3 makes a read error likely. This CDR3 is CASGSGNRNEQYL. CDR3 DNA sequence: TGTGCCAGCGGTAGCGGGAATCGCAACGAGCAGTACCTC. The rearrangement joins TRBV6-1 to TRBJ2-7; 8 positions match TRBD2. Germline V CDR1 and CDR2: MNHNS, SASEGT. Germline trimming cut 8 bases from V and 5 bases from J; bases unmatched to any gene: 8. The CDR3 is 13 amino acids.

This sequence joins TRBV5-1 and TRBJ1-2, with TRBD1 identical over 7 bases. Germline V lookup: CDR1 SGHRS, CDR2 YFSETQ. The CDR3 sequence is 14 residues long. Germline trimming cut 4 bases from V and 3 bases from J; bases unmatched to any gene: 6. CDR3 coding DNA: TGCGCCAGCAGCGCGACAGGGAGCGACTATGGCTACACCTTC. Residues: CASSATGSDYGYTF.

J is TRBJ2-4 and V is TRBV7-7; no clear D. Matching the DNA end better, TRBJ2-7 makes the J call doubtful. Germline loops: CDR1 SSHAT, CDR2 FNYEAQ (reference sequence). The CDR3 length is 13 residues. This chain's CDR3 is CASSLRLGYEQYF. For the CDR3, the DNA is TGTGCCAGCAGCCTCCGGCTGGGTTACGAGCAGTACTTC.

This clonotype has only a few counts. J is TRBJ2-7 and V is TRBV7-2; possibly TRBD2 for D (6 bases). This CDR3 is 11 amino acids long. Per the germline V gene, CDR1 is SGHTA and CDR2 is FQGNSA. Trimming removed 4 bases at V and 10 bases at J, with 11 bases between. The CDR3 reads CASSSSSVQYF. The CDR3 DNA reads as TGTGCCAGCAGCTCCTCTAGCGTTCAGTACTTC.

This clonotype was counted only a few times. This chain connects TRBV28 to TRBJ1-6; possible D gene TRBD1, 5 bases. This CDR3 is 19 amino acids long. The germline V gene has CDR1 MDHEN and CDR2 SYDVKM. V was shortened by 4 bases and J by 0 bases, with 19 bases between the two germline ends. In DNA form, the CDR3 reads TGTGCCAGCAGTTCACCCCGCGCCCAGGGAGGCTCCTATAATTCACCCCTCCACTTT. Its translation is CASSSPRAQGGSYNSPLHF.

V is TRBV6-1 and J is TRBJ1-2; 10 bases are shared with TRBD1. The J segment lost 4 bases and the V segment lost 7 bases, leaving 6 bases of the junction unmatched. The CDR3 contains 14 residues. Germline V gives CDR1 MNHNS, CDR2 SASEGT. The CDR3 loop reads CASKVRDRGYGYTF. The CDR3 DNA follows: TGTGCCAGCAAGGTCCGGGACAGGGGCTATGGCTACACCTTC.

This clonotype has just a few counts. The chain joins TRBV6-1 to TRBJ2-1; 9 nucleotides line up with TRBD2. Germline CDR1 MNHNS, CDR2 SASEGT. J lost 8 bases, V lost 2 bases, and 7 bases had no gene match. This CDR3 region has 15 residues. CDR3 nucleotide sequence: TGTGCCAGCAGTGAACGGGGTAGCGGGAGAGATGAGCAGTTCTTC. It is translated as CASSERGSGRDEQFF.

Ten or more counts support this clonotype. This chain uses TRBV7-2 with TRBJ2-7; 8 nucleotides match TRBD1. The CDR3 is 15 amino acids. V dropped 3 bases and J dropped 2; count of bases not matched to a gene: 6. Germline CDR1 reads SGHTA; CDR2 reads FQGNSA. CDR3 in amino acids: CASSLTGVGAYEQYF. The CDR3 DNA reads TGTGCCAGCAGCTTGACAGGGGTCGGAGCCTACGAGCAGTACTTC.

The chain has TRBV5-5 and TRBJ1-5; 7 bases line up with TRBD1. Germline-derived CDR1 and CDR2 are SGHKS and YYEKEE (reference sequence). The CDR3 extends over 14 amino acids. V shed 4 bases, J shed 5 bases, and the junction held 6 bases outside the gene matches. The CDR3 is CASSPGQLYQPQHF. DNA of the CDR3: TGTGCCAGCAGCCCGGGACAGCTCTATCAGCCCCAGCATTTT.